The rows below give T cell receptor beta chains drawn from one sample of a study of control samples from healthy donors and cancer patients. Measured with immunoSEQ multiplex PCR; TCRdb has only the in-frame clones, and not every one. The table lists approximately 70,000 clones, over 65% of them singletons, with about 15% in the top ten. The sample consisted of blood. The receptors shown here come from a man aged 50 or older in good health. Each CDR3 is given with its conserved first and last residue. The D gene is left open where the match is weak. Where a row states a size, it is once, few, many or the class of an expanded clone; other rows omit it.

d_call: -
cdr3_length: 14
j_call: TRBJ1-5
clone_size: -
v_call: TRBV18
cdr3_aa: CASSQGGGNQPQHF
cdr3_nt: TGTGCCAGCTCACAGGGGGGGGGCAATCAGCCCCAGCATTTT

d_call: -
cdr3_length: 15
j_call: TRBJ1-5
clone_size: -
v_call: TRBV28
cdr3_aa: CASSFTGTSNQPQHF
cdr3_nt: TGTGCCAGCAGTTTTACAGGGACTAGCAATCAGCCCCAGCATTTT

d_call: TRBD1
cdr3_length: 14
j_call: TRBJ1-2
clone_size: -
v_call: TRBV30
cdr3_aa: CAWNHGQGPYGYTF
cdr3_nt: TGTGCCTGGAACCACGGACAGGGGCCCTATGGCTACACCTTC

d_call: -
cdr3_length: 15
j_call: TRBJ2-3
clone_size: once
v_call: TRBV12-5
cdr3_aa: CASGAQGGSTDTQYF
cdr3_nt: TGTGCTAGTGGTGCCCAAGGCGGGAGCACAGATACGCAGTATTTT

d_call: -
cdr3_length: 15
j_call: TRBJ2-3
clone_size: -
v_call: TRBV7-2
cdr3_aa: CASSLDLVSTDTQYF
cdr3_nt: TGTGCCAGCAGCTTAGATCTGGTTTCGACAGATACGCAGTATTTT

d_call: TRBD1
cdr3_length: 17
j_call: TRBJ1-5
clone_size: -
v_call: TRBV19
cdr3_aa: CARTGDSGFYSNQPQHF
cdr3_nt: TGTGCCCGCACCGGGGACAGCGGGTTCTATAGCAATCAGCCCCAGCATTTT

d_call: -
cdr3_length: 14
j_call: TRBJ1-6
clone_size: -
v_call: TRBV5-1
cdr3_aa: CASSLRAGNSPLHF
cdr3_nt: TGCGCCAGCAGCTTGAGGGCAGGGAATTCACCCCTCCACTTT

d_call: -
cdr3_length: 15
j_call: TRBJ2-1
clone_size: -
v_call: TRBV28
cdr3_aa: CASSLWRRMENEQFF
cdr3_nt: TGTGCCAGCAGTTTATGGCGCAGGATGGAAAATGAGCAGTTCTTC

d_call: -
cdr3_length: 18
j_call: TRBJ2-3
clone_size: -
v_call: TRBV24-1
cdr3_aa: CATSDPSLEWTRADTQYF
cdr3_nt: TGTGCCACCAGTGACCCGAGCTTGGAGTGGACGCGGGCAGATACGCAGTATTTT

d_call: TRBD2
cdr3_length: 17
j_call: TRBJ2-7
clone_size: -
v_call: TRBV4-3
cdr3_aa: CASSQDGGSGSSYEQYF
cdr3_nt: TGCGCCAGCAGCCAAGATGGAGGTAGCGGGAGCTCCTACGAGCAGTACTTC